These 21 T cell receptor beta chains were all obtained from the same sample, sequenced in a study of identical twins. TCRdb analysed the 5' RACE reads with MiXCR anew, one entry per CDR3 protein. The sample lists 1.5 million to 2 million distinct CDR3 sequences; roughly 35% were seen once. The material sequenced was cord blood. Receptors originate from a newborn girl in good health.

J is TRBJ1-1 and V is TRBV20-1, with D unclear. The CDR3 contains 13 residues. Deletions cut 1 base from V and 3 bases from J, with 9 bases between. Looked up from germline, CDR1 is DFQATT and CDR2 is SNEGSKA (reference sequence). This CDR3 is CSARASQHTEAFF. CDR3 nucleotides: TGCAGTGCTAGAGCGTCACAGCACACTGAAGCTTTCTTT.

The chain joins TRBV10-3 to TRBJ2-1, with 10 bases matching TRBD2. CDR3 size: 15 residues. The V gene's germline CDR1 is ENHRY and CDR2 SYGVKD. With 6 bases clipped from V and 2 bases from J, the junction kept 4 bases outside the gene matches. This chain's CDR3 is CAIRTSGGAYNEQFF. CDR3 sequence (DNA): TGTGCCATCAGGACGAGCGGGGGGGCCTACAATGAGCAGTTCTTC.

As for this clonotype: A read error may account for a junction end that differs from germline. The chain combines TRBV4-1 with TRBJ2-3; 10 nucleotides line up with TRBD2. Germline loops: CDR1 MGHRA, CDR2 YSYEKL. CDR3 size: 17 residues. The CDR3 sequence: CASSQGISGRLTDAQYF. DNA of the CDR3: TGCGCCAGCAGCCAAGGTATTAGCGGGAGGCTCACAGATGCGCAGTATTTT.

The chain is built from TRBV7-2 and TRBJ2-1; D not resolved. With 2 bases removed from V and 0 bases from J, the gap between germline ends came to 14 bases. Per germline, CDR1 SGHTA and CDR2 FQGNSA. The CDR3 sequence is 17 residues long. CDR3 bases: TGTGCCAGCAGCTTATCGTCGGGCTGGAGCTCCTACAATGAGCAGTTCTTC. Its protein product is CASSLSSGWSSYNEQFF.

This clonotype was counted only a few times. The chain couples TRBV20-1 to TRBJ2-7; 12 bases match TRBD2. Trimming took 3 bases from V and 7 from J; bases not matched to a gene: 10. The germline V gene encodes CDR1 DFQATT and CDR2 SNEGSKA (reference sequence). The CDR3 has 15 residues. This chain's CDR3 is CSARYTSGGNNEQYF. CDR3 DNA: TGCAGTGCTAGGTACACTAGCGGGGGGAACAATGAGCAGTACTTC.

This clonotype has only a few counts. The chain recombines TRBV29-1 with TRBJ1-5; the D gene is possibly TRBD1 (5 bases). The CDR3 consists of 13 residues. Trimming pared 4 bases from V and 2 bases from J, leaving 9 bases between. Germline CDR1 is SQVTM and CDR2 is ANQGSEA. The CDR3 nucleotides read TGCAGCGTTGCCGACAGTGGCAATCAGCCCCAGCATTTT. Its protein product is CSVADSGNQPQHF.

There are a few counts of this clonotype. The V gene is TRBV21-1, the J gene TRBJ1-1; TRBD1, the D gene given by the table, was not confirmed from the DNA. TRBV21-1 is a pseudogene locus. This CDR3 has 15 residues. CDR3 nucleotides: TGTGCCAGCAGCAACGCCTCACAGGGGAGCACTGAAGCTTTCTTT. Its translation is CASSNASQGSTEAFF.

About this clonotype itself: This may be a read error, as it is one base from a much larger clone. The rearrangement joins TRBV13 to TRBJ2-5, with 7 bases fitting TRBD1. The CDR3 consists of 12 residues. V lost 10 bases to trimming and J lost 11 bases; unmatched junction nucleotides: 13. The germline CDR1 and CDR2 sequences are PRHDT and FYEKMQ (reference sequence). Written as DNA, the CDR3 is TGTGCCAATGTCAGACAGGGCAATGAGCAGTACTTC. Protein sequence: CANVRQGNEQYF.

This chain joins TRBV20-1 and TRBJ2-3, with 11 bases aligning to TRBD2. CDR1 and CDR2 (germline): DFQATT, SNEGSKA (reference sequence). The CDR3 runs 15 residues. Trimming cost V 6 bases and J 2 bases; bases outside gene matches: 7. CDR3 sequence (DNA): TGCAGTGCGGCCCCTAGCGGGAGGACCACAGATACGCAGTATTTT. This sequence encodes CSAAPSGRTTDTQYF.

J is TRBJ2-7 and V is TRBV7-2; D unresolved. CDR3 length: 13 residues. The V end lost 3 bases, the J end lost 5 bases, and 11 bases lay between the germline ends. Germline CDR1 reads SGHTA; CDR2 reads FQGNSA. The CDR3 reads CASSLARRNEQYF. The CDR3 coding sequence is TGTGCCAGCAGCTTGGCCCGTCGCAACGAGCAGTACTTC.

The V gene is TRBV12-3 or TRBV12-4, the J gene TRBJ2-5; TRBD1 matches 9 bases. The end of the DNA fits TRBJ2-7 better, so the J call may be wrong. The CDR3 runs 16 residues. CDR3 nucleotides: TGTGCCAGCAGTCCCGGGACAGGGAGGCCCCCATACGAGCAGTACTTC. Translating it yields CASSPGTGRPPYEQYF.

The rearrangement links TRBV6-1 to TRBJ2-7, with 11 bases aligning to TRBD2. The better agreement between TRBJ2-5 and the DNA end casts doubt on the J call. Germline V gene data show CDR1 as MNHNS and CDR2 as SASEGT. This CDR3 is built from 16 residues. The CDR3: CASSSIAGGRRETQYF. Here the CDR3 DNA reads TGTGCCAGCAGTTCCATAGCGGGAGGGCGTAGAGAGACCCAGTACTTC.

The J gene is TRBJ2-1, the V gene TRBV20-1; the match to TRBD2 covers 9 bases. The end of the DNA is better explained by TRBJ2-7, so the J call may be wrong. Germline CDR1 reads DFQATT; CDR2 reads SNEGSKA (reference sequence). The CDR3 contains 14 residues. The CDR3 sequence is CSAQSGGIYNEQYF. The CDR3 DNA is TGCAGTGCTCAAAGCGGGGGGATCTACAATGAGCAGTACTTC.

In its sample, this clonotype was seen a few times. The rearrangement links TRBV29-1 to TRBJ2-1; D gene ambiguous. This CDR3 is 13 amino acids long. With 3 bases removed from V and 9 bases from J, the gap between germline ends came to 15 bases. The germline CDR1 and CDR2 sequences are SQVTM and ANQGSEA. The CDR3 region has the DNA TGCAGCGTTGAGGGCCTATATAGGAGTGAGCAGTTCTTC. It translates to CSVEGLYRSEQFF.

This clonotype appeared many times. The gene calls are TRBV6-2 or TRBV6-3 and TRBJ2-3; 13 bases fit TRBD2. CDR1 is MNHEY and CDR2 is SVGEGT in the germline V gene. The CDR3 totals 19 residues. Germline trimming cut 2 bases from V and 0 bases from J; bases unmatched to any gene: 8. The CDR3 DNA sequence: TGTGCCAGCAGTTACACCGGACTAGCGGGAGAAACTAGCACAGATACGCAGTATTTT. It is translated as CASSYTGLAGETSTDTQYF.

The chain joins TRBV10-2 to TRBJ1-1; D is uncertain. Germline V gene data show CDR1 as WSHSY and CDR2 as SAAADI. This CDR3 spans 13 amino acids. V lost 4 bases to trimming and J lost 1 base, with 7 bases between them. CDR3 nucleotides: TGCGCCAGCAGTGGCCCAGGGAACACTGAAGCTTTCTTT. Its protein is CASSGPGNTEAFF.

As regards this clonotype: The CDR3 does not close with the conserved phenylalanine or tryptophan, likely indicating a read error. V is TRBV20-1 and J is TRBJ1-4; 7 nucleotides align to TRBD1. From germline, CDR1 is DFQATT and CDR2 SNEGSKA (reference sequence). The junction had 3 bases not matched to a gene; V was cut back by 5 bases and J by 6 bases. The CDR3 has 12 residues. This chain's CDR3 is CSASGTDEKLFS. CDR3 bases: TGCAGTGCTTCCGGGACAGATGAAAAACTGTTTTCT.

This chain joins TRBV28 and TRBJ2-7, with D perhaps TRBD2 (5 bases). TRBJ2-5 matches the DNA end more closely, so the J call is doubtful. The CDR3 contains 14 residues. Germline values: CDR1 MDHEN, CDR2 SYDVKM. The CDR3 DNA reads TGTGCCAGCAGTTTATACGGGATCGGAGAGACCCAGTACTTC. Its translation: CASSLYGIGETQYF.

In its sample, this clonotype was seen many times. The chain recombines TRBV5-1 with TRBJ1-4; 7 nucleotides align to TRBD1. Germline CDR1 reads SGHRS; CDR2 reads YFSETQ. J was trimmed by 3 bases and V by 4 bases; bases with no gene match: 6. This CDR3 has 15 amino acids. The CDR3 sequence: CASSLIGTANEKLFF. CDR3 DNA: TGCGCCAGCAGCCTTATCGGGACAGCTAATGAAAAACTGTTTTTT.

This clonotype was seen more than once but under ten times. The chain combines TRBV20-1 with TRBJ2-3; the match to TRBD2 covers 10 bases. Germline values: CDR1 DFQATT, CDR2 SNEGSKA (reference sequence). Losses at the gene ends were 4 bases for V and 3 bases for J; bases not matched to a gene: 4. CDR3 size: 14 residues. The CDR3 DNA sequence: TGCAGTGCTAAGGCACTAGCGGGGACAGATACGCAGTATTTT. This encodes CSAKALAGTDTQYF.

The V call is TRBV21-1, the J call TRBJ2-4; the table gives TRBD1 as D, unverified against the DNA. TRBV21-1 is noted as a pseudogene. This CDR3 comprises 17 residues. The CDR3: CAMLKGTPFIAKNIQYF. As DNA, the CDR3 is TGTGCCATGCTAAAGGGGACACCCTTTATAGCCAAAAACATTCAGTACTTC.